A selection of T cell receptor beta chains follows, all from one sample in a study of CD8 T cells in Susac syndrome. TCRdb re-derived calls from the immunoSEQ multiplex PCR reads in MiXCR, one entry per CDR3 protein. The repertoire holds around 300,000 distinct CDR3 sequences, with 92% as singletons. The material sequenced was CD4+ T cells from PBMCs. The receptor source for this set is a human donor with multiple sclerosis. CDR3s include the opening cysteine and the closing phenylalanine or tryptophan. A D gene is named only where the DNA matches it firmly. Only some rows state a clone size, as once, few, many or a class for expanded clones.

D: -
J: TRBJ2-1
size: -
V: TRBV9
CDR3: CASSVRAEGNEQFF
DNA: TGTGCCAGCAGCGTTAGAGCGGAGGGGAATGAGCAGTTCTTC

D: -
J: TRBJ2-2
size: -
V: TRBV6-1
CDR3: CASRPGPLTGELFF
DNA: TGTGCCAGCAGACCCGGGCCCCTCACCGGGGAGCTGTTTTTT

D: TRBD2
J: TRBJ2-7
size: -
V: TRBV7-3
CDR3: CASSLTGGTSGRYEQYF
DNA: TGTGCCAGCAGCTTAACGGGGGGGACTAGCGGGAGGTACGAGCAGTACTTC

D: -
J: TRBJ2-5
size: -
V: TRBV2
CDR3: CASRPLGETQYF
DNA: TGTGCCAGCAGGCCCCTGGGGGAGACCCAGTACTTC

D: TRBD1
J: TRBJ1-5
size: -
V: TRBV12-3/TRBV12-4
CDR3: CASSYRGSNQPQHF
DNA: TGTGCCAGCAGCTACAGGGGTTCCAATCAGCCCCAGCATTTT

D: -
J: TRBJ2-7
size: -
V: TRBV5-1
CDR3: CASKPGVSAGAVGQYF
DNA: TGCGCCAGCAAACCGGGGGTCAGCGCGGGTGCGGTGGGGCAGTACTTC

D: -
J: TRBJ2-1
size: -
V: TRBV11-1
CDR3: CASSLDIDEQFF
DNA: TGTGCCAGCAGCTTAGATATCGATGAGCAGTTCTTC

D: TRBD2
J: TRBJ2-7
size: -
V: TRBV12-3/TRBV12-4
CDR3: CASSPLAGGQNEQYF
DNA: TGTGCCAGCAGCCCCTTAGCGGGGGGCCAGAACGAGCAGTACTTC

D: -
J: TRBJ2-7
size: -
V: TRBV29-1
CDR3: CSVAVHPANYEQYF
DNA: TGCAGCGTTGCAGTCCACCCAGCTAACTACGAGCAGTACTTC

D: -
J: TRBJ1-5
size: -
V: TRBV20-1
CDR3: CSATTGRENQPQHF
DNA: TGCAGTGCAACGACGGGACGGGAAAATCAGCCCCAGCATTTT

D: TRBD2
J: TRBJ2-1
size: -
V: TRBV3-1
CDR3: CASSLRLAGADEQFF
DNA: TGTGCCAGCAGCCTCCGACTAGCGGGAGCGGATGAGCAGTTCTTC

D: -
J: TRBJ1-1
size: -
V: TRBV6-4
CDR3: CASSETRGGSTEAFF
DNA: TGTGCCAGCAGTGAAACCAGGGGCGGGAGCACTGAAGCTTTCTTT

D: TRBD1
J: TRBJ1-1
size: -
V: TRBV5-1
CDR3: CASSSRQGGTEAFF
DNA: TGCGCCAGCAGCTCCAGACAGGGAGGCACTGAAGCTTTCTTT

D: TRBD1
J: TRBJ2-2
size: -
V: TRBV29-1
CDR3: CSVRTGGGSGELFF
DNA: TGCAGCGTCCGGACAGGGGGTGGTTCCGGGGAGCTGTTTTTT

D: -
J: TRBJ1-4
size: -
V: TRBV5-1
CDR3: CASSLERRDEKLFF
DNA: TGCGCCAGCAGCTTGGAGAGGAGGGATGAAAAACTGTTTTTT

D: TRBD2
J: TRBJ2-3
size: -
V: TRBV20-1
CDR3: CSAGGGALGDTQYF
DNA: TGCAGTGCCGGCGGGGGGGCCCTTGGAGATACGCAGTATTTT

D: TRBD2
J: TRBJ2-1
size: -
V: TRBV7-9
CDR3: CASSFRTSGSSNEQFF
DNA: TGTGCCAGCAGCTTTCGGACTAGCGGGAGTTCCAATGAGCAGTTCTTC

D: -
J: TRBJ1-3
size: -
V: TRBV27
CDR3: CASSLTIHSGNTIYF
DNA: TGTGCCAGCAGTTTGACGATCCACTCTGGAAACACCATATATTTT

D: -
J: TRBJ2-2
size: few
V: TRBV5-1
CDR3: CASSLGGENTGELFF
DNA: TGCGCCAGCAGCTTGGGTGGAGAGAACACCGGGGAGCTGTTTTTT

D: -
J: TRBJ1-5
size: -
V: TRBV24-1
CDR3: CATSEAGRRNQPQHF
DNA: TGTGCCACCAGTGAGGCGGGTCGCCGTAATCAGCCCCAGCATTTT

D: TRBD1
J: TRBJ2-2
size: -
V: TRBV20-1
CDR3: CSARGTGSTGELFF
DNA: TGCAGTGCTAGGGGGACAGGAAGCACCGGGGAGCTGTTTTTT

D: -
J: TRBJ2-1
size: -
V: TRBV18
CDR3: CASSPRVSGDNEQFF
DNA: TGTGCCAGCTCACCACGCGTTAGCGGAGACAATGAGCAGTTCTTC

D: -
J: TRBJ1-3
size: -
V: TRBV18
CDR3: CASSLPGSRNTIYF
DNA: TGTGCCAGCTCACTTCCCGGGAGCCGAAACACCATATATTTT

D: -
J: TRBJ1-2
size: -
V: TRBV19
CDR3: CASRLDGNYGYTF
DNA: TGTGCCAGCAGACTCGACGGAAACTATGGCTACACCTTC

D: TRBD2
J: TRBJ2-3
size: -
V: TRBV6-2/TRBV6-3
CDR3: CASSYPRTSGFHTDTQYF
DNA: TGTGCCAGCAGTTACCCCCGGACTAGCGGCTTCCATACAGATACGCAGTATTTT

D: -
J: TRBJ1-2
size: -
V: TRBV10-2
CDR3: CASSPERPGYTF
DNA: TGCGCCAGCAGCCCCGAGCGTCCTGGCTACACCTTC

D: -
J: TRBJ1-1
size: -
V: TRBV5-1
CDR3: CASRLGTEAFF
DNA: TGCGCCAGCAGGCTCGGTACTGAAGCTTTCTTT

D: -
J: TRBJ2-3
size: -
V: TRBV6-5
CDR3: CASSYSYSRDTQYF
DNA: TGTGCCAGCAGTTACTCCTACTCTAGGGATACGCAGTATTTT

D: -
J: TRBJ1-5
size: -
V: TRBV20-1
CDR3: CSARDRDFSNQPQHF
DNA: TGCAGTGCTAGAGATCGGGACTTTAGCAATCAGCCCCAGCATTTT

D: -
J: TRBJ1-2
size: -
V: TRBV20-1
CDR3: CSARVRTDKTNYGYTF
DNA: TGCAGTGCTAGAGTTAGGACGGATAAAACTAACTATGGCTACACCTTC

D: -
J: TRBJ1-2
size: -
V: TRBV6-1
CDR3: CASSESRVEVWGYTF
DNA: TGTGCCAGCAGTGAATCAAGAGTGGAGGTTTGGGGCTACACCTTC

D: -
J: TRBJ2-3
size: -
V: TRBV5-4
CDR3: CASSFRFSQSDTQYF
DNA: TGTGCCAGCAGCTTTCGGTTCTCCCAGTCAGATACGCAGTATTTT

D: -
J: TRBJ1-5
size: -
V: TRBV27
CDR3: CARSTAHQPQHF
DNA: TGTGCCAGATCGACAGCGCATCAGCCCCAGCATTTT

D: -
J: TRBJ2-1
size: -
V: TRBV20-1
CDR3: CSARELSGYNEQFF
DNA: TGCAGTGCTAGAGAGCTTAGCGGCTACAATGAGCAGTTCTTC

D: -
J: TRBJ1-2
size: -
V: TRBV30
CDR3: CAWRRGEVGYTF
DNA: TGTGCCTGGAGGAGAGGGGAGGTTGGCTACACCTTC

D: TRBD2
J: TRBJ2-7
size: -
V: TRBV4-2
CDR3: CASSQEREIIYEQYF
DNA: TGTGCCAGCAGCCAAGAGCGGGAGATTATCTACGAGCAGTACTTC

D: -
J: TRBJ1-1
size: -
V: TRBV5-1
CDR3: CASSSMGVNTEAFF
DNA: TGCGCCAGCAGCTCCATGGGGGTGAACACTGAAGCTTTCTTT

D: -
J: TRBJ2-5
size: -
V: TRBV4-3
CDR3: CASSQEGLAGETQYF
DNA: TGCGCCAGCAGCCAAGAGGGGCTAGCCGGGGAGACCCAGTACTTC

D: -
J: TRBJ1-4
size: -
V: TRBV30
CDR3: CAWSGQLKLFF
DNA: TGTGCCTGGAGTGGGCAGCTCAAACTGTTTTTT

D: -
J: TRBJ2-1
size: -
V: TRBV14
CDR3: CASSQDLWGNSYNEQFF
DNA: TGTGCCAGCAGCCAAGATCTATGGGGAAATTCCTACAATGAGCAGTTCTTC

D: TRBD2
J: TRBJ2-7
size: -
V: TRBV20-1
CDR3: CSAPAPVAGSYEQYF
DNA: TGCAGTGCTCCGGCCCCAGTAGCGGGCTCCTACGAGCAGTACTTC

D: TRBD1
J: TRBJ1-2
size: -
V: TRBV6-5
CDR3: CASRRRDRDFYGYTF
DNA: TGTGCCAGCAGGCGGCGGGACAGGGACTTTTATGGCTACACCTTC

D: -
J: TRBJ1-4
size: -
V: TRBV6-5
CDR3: CASSYSKTWGKLFF
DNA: TGTGCCAGCAGTTACTCGAAAACCTGGGGGAAACTGTTTTTT

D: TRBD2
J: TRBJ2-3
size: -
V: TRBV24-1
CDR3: CATSDLSGTSESTDTQYF
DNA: TGTGCCACCAGTGATTTATCCGGGACTAGCGAGTCCACAGATACGCAGTATTTT

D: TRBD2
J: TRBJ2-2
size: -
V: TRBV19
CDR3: CASSSRGGAGTGELFF
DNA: TGTGCCAGTAGTTCCCGGGGGGGAGCGGGCACCGGGGAGCTGTTTTTT

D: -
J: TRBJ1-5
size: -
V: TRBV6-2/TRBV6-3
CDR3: CASSYSRRSNQPQHF
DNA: TGTGCCAGCAGTTACTCGAGGCGGTCCAATCAGCCCCAGCATTTT

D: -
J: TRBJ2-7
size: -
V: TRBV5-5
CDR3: CASSLGGGATYEQYF
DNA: TGTGCCAGCAGCTTGGGGGGCGGGGCGACCTACGAGCAGTACTTC

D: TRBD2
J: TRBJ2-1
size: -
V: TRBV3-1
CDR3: CASSQPTGTSGRNEQFF
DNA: TGTGCCAGCAGCCAACCTACGGGGACTAGCGGGAGAAATGAGCAGTTCTTC

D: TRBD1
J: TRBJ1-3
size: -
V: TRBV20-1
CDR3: CSAINRGLGSGNTIYF
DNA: TGCAGTGCCATTAACAGGGGGCTCGGCTCTGGAAACACCATATATTTT

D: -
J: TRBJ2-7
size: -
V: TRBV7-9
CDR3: CASSLGGIEQYF
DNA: TGTGCCAGCAGCTTAGGAGGGATCGAGCAGTACTTC

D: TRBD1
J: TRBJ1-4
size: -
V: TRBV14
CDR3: CASSQDTGTGSEKLFF
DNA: TGTGCCAGCAGCCAAGACACCGGGACAGGGTCTGAAAAACTGTTTTTT

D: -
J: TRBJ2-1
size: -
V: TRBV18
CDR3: CASSPQWLSASSYNEQFF
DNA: TGTGCCAGCTCACCACAATGGTTATCTGCGAGCTCCTACAATGAGCAGTTCTTC

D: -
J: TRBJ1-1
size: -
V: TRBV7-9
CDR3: CASSKMVPEAFF
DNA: TGTGCCAGCAGCAAAATGGTCCCTGAAGCTTTCTTT

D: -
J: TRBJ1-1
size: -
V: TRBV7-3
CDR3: CASRLGADSEAFF
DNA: TGTGCCAGCAGACTAGGTGCAGATTCTGAAGCTTTCTTT

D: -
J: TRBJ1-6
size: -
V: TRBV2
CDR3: CASLRSWNSPLHF
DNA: TGTGCCAGCCTACGTTCGTGGAATTCACCCCTCCACTTT

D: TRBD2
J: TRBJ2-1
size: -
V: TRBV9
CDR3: CASSFTGEGPHEQFF
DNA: TGTGCCAGCAGCTTTACGGGGGAGGGTCCCCATGAGCAGTTCTTC

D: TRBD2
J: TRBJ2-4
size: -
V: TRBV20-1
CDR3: CSARPPAGSSGRGKNIQYF
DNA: TGCAGTGCTAGACCCCCCGCCGGGTCTAGCGGGAGGGGCAAAAACATTCAGTACTTC